These 6 T cell receptor beta chains were sequenced from one sample in a study of neurological immune-mediated disorders (dated by TCRdb to the late 2010s). Library construction relied on 5' RACE. The listed sequencing device is Illumina HiSeq 2500. TCRdb itself trimmed the public reads at Q25 with fastp, ran MiXCR and retained productive beta chains. Each record represents a unique CDR3 protein, reported with the most common genes and DNA among its rows. This sample is represented by tens of thousands of distinct CDR3 sequences; 5.8% of them were singletons. 1.4% to 1.5% of the sample is taken by the ten largest. The material sequenced was CD4+ T cells from blood. The receptors were sampled from a woman between 18 and 29 years old with multiple sclerosis.

This clonotype showed up just a few times. The gene calls are TRBV19 and TRBJ2-3; a weak D match, TRBD1 (5 bases). Deletions cut 9 bases from V and 0 bases from J, with 19 bases between. CDR1 LNHDA and CDR2 SQIVND come from the germline V gene (reference sequence). The CDR3 loop spans 16 amino acids. The CDR3 here is CASRPRTFYSTDTQYF. The CDR3 nucleotides read TGTGCCAGCCGACCGCGGACATTTTATAGCACAGATACGCAGTATTTT.

At least ten counts were recorded for this clonotype. The gene calls are TRBV5-1 and TRBJ1-2; 12 bases are shared with TRBD1. V gave up 0 bases and J gave up 4 bases; unmatched junction bases: 10. Germline V CDR1 and CDR2: SGHRS, YFSETQ. CDR3 length: 18 residues. The CDR3 protein is CASSLVAGTGGYPYGYTF. The CDR3 DNA is TGCGCCAGCAGCTTGGTGGCCGGGACAGGGGGCTACCCCTATGGCTACACCTTC.

There are many counts of this clonotype. The V call is TRBV5-1, the J call TRBJ2-2; weak D call: TRBD2 (5 bases). The CDR3 contains 16 residues. V was clipped by 0 bases and J by 1 base, with 10 bases between them. Looked up from germline, CDR1 is SGHRS and CDR2 is YFSETQ. Here the CDR3 reads CASSLVRRGNTGELFF. The CDR3 DNA sequence: TGCGCCAGCAGCTTGGTTCGCCGGGGGAACACCGGGGAGCTGTTTTTT.

Comment on this clonotype: This clone may be a read error of a much larger clone one base away. The rearrangement links TRBV20-1 to TRBJ2-1, with TRBD1 matching 7 bases. The length of the CDR3 is 14 residues. CDR1 and CDR2 (germline): DFQATT, SNEGSKA (reference sequence). The CDR3, as DNA: TGCAATGCTAGAGATCGGGACAGCTACAATGAGCAGTTCTTC. Translation: CNARDRDSYNEQFF.

V is TRBV28 and J is TRBJ2-3; D not resolved. The CDR3 covers 13 residues. Germline values: CDR1 MDHEN, CDR2 SYDVKM. V was shortened by 5 bases and J by 4 bases, with 10 bases between the two germline ends. The CDR3 sequence is CASSLRVPDTQYF. The CDR3 nucleotides are TGTGCCAGCAGTCTCCGGGTCCCAGATACGCAGTATTTT.

This clonotype has a handful of counts. The chain is built from TRBV30 and TRBJ2-5; D is perhaps TRBD2 (7 bases). The germline CDR1 and CDR2 sequences are GTSNPN and SVGIG (reference sequence). This CDR3 contains 14 residues. The V end was cut by 2 bases, the J end by 1 base, with 11 bases between. The CDR3 sequence: CAWSLGGGQETQYF. CDR3 DNA: TGTGCCTGGAGTCTAGGGGGGGGCCAAGAGACCCAGTACTTC. Full variable domain (rest looked up from reference TRBV30 and TRBJ2-5): SQTIHQWPATLVQPVGSPLSLECTVEGTSNPNLYWYRQAAGRGLQLLFYSVGIGQISSEVPQNLSASRPQDRQFILSSKKLLLSDSGFYLCAWSLGGGQETQYFGPGTRLLVL.